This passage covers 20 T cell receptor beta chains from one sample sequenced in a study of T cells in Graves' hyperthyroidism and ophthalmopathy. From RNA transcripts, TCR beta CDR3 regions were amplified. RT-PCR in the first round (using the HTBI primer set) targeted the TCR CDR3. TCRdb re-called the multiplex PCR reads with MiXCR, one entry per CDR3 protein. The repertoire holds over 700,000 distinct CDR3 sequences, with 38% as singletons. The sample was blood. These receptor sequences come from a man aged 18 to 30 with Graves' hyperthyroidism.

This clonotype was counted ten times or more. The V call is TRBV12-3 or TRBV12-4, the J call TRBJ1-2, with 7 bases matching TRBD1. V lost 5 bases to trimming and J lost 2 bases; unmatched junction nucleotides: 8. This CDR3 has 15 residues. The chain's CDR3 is CASSHDGDRNYGYTF. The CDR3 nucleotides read TGTGCCAGCAGTCACGACGGGGACAGAAACTATGGCTACACCTTC.

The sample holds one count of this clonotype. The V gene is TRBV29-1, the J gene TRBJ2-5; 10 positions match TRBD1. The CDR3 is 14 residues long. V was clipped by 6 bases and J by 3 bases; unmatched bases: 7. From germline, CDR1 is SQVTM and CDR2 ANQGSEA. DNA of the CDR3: TGCAGCGTGACCTACGGGACAGGGGAAGAGACCCAGTACTTC. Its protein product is CSVTYGTGEETQYF.

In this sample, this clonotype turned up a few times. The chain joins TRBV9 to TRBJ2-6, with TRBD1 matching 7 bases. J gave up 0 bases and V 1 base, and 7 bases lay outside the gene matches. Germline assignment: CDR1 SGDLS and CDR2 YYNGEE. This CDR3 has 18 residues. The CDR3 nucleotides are TGTGCCAGCAGCGTACCGTCCCGGGACAGCTCTGGGGCCAACGTCCTGACTTTC. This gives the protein CASSVPSRDSSGANVLTF.

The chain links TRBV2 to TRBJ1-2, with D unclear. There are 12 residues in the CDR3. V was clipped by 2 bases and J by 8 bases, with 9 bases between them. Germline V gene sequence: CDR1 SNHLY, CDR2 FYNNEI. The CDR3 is CASSESAGGYTF. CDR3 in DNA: TGTGCCAGCAGTGAATCGGCGGGAGGCTACACCTTC.

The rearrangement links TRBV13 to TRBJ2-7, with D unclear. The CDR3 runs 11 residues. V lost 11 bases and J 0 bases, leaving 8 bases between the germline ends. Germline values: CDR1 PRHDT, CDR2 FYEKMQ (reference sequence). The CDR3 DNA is TGTGCCGACCGACCCTCCTACGAGCAGTACTTC. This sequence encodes CADRPSYEQYF.

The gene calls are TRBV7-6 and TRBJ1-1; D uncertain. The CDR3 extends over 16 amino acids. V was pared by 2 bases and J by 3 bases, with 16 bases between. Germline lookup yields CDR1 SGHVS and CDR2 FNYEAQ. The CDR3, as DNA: TGTGCCAGCAGCTTAATGCCTGATCTTATGGACACTGAAGCTTTCTTT. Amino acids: CASSLMPDLMDTEAFF.

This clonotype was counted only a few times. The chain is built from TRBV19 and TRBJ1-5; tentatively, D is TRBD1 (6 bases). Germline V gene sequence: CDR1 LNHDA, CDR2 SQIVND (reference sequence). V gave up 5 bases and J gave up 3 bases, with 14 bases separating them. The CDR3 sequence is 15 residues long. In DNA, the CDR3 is TGTGCCAGTAGTGACTACGGGGGCCCCAATCAGCCCCAGCATTTT. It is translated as CASSDYGGPNQPQHF.

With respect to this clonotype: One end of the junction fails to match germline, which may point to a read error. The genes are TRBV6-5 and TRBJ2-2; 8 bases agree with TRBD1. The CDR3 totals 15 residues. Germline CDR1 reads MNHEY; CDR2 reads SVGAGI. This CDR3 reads CASRPGQANTGELSW. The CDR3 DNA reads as TGTGCCAGCAGGCCGGGACAGGCGAACACCGGGGAGCTGTCTTGG.

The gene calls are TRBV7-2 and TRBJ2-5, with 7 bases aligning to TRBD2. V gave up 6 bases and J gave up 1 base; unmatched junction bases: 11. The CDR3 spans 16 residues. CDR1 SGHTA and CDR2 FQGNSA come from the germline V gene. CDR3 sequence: CASSLGGSGFQETQYF. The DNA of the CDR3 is TGTGCCAGCAGTTTGGGGGGTAGCGGGTTCCAAGAGACCCAGTACTTC.

Written as DNA, the CDR3 is TGTGCCAGCACCCAGGGGGCCAACGTCCTGACTTTC. It codes for CASTQGANVLTF. The chain has TRBV2 and TRBJ2-6; D call uncertain. This CDR3 is 12 amino acids long. Trimming pared 7 bases from V and 4 bases from J, leaving 5 bases between. In germline, CDR1 is SNHLY, CDR2 FYNNEI.

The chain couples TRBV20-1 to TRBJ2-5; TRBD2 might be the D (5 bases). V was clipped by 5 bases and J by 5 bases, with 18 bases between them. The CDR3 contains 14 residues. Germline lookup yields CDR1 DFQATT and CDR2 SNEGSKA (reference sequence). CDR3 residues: CSAPRDTLRETQYF. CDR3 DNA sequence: TGCAGTGCTCCCCGGGATACCCTTCGGGAGACCCAGTACTTC.

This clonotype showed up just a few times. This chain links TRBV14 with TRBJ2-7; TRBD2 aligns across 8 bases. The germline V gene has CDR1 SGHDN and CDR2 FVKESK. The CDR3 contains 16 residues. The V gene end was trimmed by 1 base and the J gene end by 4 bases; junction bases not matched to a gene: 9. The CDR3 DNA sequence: TGTGCCAGCAGCCAAGCGGGAGGGCGGAGCCGGTACGAGCAGTACTTC. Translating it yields CASSQAGGRSRYEQYF. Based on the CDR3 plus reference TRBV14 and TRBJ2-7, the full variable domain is EAGVTQFPSHSVIEKGQTVTLRCDPISGHDNLYWYRRVMGKEIKFLLHFVKESKQDESGMPNNRFLAERTGGTYSTLKVQPAELEDSGVYFCASSQAGGRSRYEQYFGPGTRLTVT.

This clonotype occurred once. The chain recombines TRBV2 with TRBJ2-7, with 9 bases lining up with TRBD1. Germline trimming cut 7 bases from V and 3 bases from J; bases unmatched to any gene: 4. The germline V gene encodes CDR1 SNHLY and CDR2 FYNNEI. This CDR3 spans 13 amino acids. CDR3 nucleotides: TGTGCCAGCAAAGGGACAGGGCTCTACGAGCAGTACTTC. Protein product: CASKGTGLYEQYF.

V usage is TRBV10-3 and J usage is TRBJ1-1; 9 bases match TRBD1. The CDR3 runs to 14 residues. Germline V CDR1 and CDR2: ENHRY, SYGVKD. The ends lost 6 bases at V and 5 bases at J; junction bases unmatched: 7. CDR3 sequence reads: CAISMGQGGTEAFF. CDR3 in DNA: TGTGCCATCAGCATGGGACAGGGTGGAACTGAAGCTTTCTTT.

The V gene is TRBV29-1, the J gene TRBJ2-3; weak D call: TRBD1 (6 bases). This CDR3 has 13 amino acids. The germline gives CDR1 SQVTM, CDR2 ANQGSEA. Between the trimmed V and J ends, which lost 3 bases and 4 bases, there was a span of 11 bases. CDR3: CSVDRGGADTQYF. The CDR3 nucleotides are TGCAGCGTTGACAGGGGTGGGGCAGATACGCAGTATTTT.

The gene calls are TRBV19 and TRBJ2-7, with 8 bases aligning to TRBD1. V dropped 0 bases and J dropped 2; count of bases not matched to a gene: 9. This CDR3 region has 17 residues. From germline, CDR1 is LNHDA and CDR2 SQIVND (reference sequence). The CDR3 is CASSIDLVGQGAYEQYF. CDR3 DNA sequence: TGTGCCAGTAGTATAGACCTCGTCGGACAGGGAGCCTACGAGCAGTACTTC.

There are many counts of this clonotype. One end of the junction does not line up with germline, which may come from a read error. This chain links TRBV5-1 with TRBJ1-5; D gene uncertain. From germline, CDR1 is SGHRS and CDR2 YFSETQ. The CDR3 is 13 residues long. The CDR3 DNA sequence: TGTGCCAGCAGCCTGGACGGTTACGAGCCCCAGCATTTT. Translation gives CASSLDGYEPQHF.

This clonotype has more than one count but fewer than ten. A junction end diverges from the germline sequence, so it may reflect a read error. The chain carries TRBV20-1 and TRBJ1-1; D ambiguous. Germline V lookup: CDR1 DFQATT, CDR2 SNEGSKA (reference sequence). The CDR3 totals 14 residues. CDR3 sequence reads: CSARASDMNTEAFF. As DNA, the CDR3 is TGCAGTGCCAGAGCAAGCGACATGAACACTGAAGCTTTCTTT.

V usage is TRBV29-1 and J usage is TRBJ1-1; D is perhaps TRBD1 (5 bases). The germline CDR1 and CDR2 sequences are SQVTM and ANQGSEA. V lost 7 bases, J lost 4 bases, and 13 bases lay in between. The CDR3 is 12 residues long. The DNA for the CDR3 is TGCAGCGCTGGGACGAGGGGCACTGAAGCTTTCTTT. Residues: CSAGTRGTEAFF.

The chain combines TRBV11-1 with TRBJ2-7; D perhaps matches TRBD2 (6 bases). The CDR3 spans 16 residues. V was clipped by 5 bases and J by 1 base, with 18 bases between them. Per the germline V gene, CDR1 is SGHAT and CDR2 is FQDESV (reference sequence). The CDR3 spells CASSPLEGGGSYEQYF. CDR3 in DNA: TGTGCCAGCAGCCCCCTGGAGGGAGGAGGGTCCTACGAGCAGTACTTC.